A selection of T cell receptor beta chains follows, all from one sample in a study of T cell changes during pregnancy in multiple sclerosis. Method: immunoSEQ multiplex PCR; TCRdb's copy keeps in-frame clones and lacks some. The profile shows 57,000 or so clones, around 90% of them singletons. Sequenced here: peripheral blood, sampled in the third trimester of pregnancy. These TCRs come from a female donor in good health, enrolled as a control in a pregnancy study. CDR3s include the opening cysteine and the closing phenylalanine or tryptophan.

TRBJ1-2 TRBV29-1 CSTRQQNYGYTF
TRBJ1-1 TRBV14 CASSRGFPTEAFF
TRBJ1-1 TRBV7-8 CASSLFRDRGNTEAFF
TRBJ1-4 TRBV5-4 CASSDKGGAAEKLFF
TRBJ2-4 TRBV6-5 CASSYLRSKNIQYF
TRBJ2-5 TRBV2 CASSGTSGGQETQYF
TRBJ1-4 TRBV6-5 CASSYSRGTGNEKLFF
TRBJ2-7 TRBV6-5 CASTPGTTYEQYF
TRBJ2-1 TRBV7-2 CASSWTGGSFRFF
TRBJ1-1 TRBV6-5 CASSYTGLMNTEAFF
TRBJ2-7 TRBV6-5 CASSYAGTSGSYEQYF
TRBJ2-5 TRBV6-1 CASSASGGFQETQYF
TRBJ2-7 TRBV9 CASSAAGGVQYF
TRBJ2-3 TRBV7-8 CASSWPDRGSSTDTQYF
TRBJ2-1 TRBV5-1 CASSPSGGAYEQFF
TRBJ1-1 TRBV9 CASSVDGTLGTEAFF
TRBJ1-1 TRBV5-4 CASSQVGKNTEAFF
TRBJ2-2 TRBV12-5 CASGLVRQFTGELFF